The clone carrying this T cell receptor beta chain was counted between two and nine times. Its specificity is not known. V dropped 0 bases and J dropped 7; count of bases not matched to a gene: 23. The CDR3 covers 22 residues. Per germline, CDR1 SQVTM and CDR2 ANQGSEA. This entry comes from a study of blood T cells in healthy people across ages. Study results and caveats: A strong correlation between TCR beta diversity and naive T cell percentage was seen.

The authors ran a second PCR of 7 to 11 cycles using a sample-barcoded 5' primer and a J-beta primer mix. TCRdb used MiXCR to reprocess the 5' RACE reads, holding one entry per CDR3 protein. In the table there are about 750,000 distinct CDR3 sequences, 50% to 65% of which are singletons. The TCR originated in a man older than 75 in good health. Sequences were obtained from blood. The chain links TRBV29-1 to TRBJ2-1, with 14 bases aligning to TRBD2. Written as DNA, the CDR3 is TGCAGCGTTGAAGATCTTATAGGGACTAGCGGGAGTTTTCGTTCCCGATTAAATGAGCAGTTCTTC. Translated, it gives CSVEDLIGTSGSFRSRLNEQFF.